Below, one T cell receptor beta chain is given with its context. What it binds is not known. CD45RO/CCR7/CD25/CD127/CD95/CD27 sorting isolated CD4+ naive, central memory, regulatory and stem cell-like memory cells. These data are taken from a study of beta chain features in type 1 diabetes. Findings of the study overall: Shorter TCRB CDR3s, moderately but significantly so, were found in Type 1 diabetes patients in all four CD4+ subsets.

Expressed TCRB transcripts were sequenced because the entire RNA isolate underwent reverse transcription. Sequenced by immunoSEQ multiplex PCR; TCRdb stores in-frame clones only, minus some. This table holds about 160,000 clones, 63% found once. The germline V and J ends were trimmed by 2 bases and 2 bases, with 6 bases remaining between them. Germline V CDR1 and CDR2: LNHDA, SQIVND (reference sequence). The CDR3 covers 14 residues. The sequencing sample was made of naive CD4+ T cells from blood. This chain uses TRBV19 with TRBJ2-2, with D unresolved. The clonotype comes from a man aged 25-40 years with type 1 diabetes. CDR3 nucleotides: TGTGCCAGTAGTATATTCGGTAACACCGGGGAGCTGTTTTTT. Its translation is CASSIFGNTGELFF.